The 2 T cell receptor beta chains below come from one sample, sequenced in a study of early T cells in non-severe SARS-CoV-2 infection. TCRdb re-called the 5' RACE reads with MiXCR, one entry per CDR3 protein. The data show about 30,000 distinct CDR3 sequences, roughly 5.7% seen once. The sequenced sample consisted of whole blood. These receptors were collected from an adult who was a healthcare worker with PCR-confirmed SARS-CoV-2 infection or an uninfected control (not recorded which).

This clonotype was counted at least ten times. The rearrangement joins TRBV4-3 to TRBJ2-1; 7 bases map to TRBD2. Germline V gives CDR1 LGHNA, CDR2 YSLEER. V dropped 0 bases and J dropped 0; count of bases not matched to a gene: 2. CDR3 length: 16 residues. CDR3 sequence: CASSQDGGVSYNEQFF. The CDR3 nucleotides are TGCGCCAGCAGCCAAGATGGGGGGGTCTCCTACAATGAGCAGTTCTTC.

This clonotype was recorded many times. The V gene is TRBV12-3 or TRBV12-4, the J gene TRBJ1-4; D is ambiguous. Deletions cut 6 bases from V and 0 bases from J, with 8 bases between. This CDR3 contains 14 residues. The CDR3, as DNA: TGTGCCAGCAGGAAAATGGCAACTAATGAAAAACTGTTTTTT. It codes for CASRKMATNEKLFF.